The 3 T cell receptor beta chains reported below all come from one sample, sequenced in a study of cytomegalovirus exposure and HLA in healthy donors. PCR was performed using 60 Vbeta and 13 Jbeta primers. Libraries were prepared by immunoSEQ multiplex PCR; TCRdb keeps only in-frame clonotypes and omits some of them. This table has around 100,000 clones, around 71% appearing once. The sample comprised PBMCs. These receptors all stem from a man aged 30 to 45 in good health and CMV-seronegative.

This clone was recorded once. The rearrangement joins TRBV5-4 to TRBJ1-2; 8 positions match TRBD1. Germline CDR1 reads SGHNT; CDR2 reads YYREEE (reference sequence). The CDR3 runs 14 residues. J lost 4 bases, V lost 4 bases, and 6 bases had no gene match. The CDR3: CASSPGGAGYGYTF. The CDR3 bases are TGTGCCAGCAGCCCAGGGGGCGCGGGCTATGGCTACACCTTC.

The rearrangement joins TRBV7-2 to TRBJ2-1; TRBD2 matches at 11 bases. Germline loops: CDR1 SGHTA, CDR2 FQGNSA. Trimming removed 1 base from V and 7 bases from J; junction bases left unmatched: 6. The CDR3 consists of 16 residues. The CDR3 is CASSLVSGRAGNEQFF. DNA for the CDR3: TGTGCCAGCAGCTTAGTTAGCGGGAGGGCCGGAAATGAGCAGTTCTTC.

The chain combines TRBV7-6 with TRBJ2-1, with D perhaps matching TRBD2 (5 bases). V lost 2 bases to trimming and J lost 1 base, with 18 bases between them. CDR3 length: 18 amino acids. In germline, CDR1 is SGHVS, CDR2 FNYEAQ. CDR3 sequence (DNA): TGTGCCAGCAGCTTAACCCAATCGGGGTTTGGTTCCTACAATGAGCAGTTCTTC. This gives the protein CASSLTQSGFGSYNEQFF.